One sample yielded the 18 T cell receptor beta chains listed below, sequenced in a study of blood T cell repertoires in COVID-19. Sequencing was performed with immunoSEQ multiplex PCR; in TCRdb, only in-frame clones are kept and a portion is missing. The repertoire holds about 270,000 clones, with roughly 85% as singletons. The material sequenced was peripheral blood. The receptors stem from a woman between 45 and 60 years old who had recovered from COVID-19.

This chain joins TRBV12-3 or TRBV12-4 and TRBJ2-4; tentatively, D is TRBD2 (6 bases). Trimming took off 4 bases at V and 8 bases at J, with 12 bases between the two ends. The CDR3 is 13 residues long. The CDR3 sequence: CASSSPGGDIQYF. CDR3 sequence (DNA): TGTGCCAGCAGTTCGCCGGGCGGGGACATTCAGTACTTC.

This chain links TRBV7-9 with TRBJ1-3; 7 bases are a match to TRBD1. The CDR3 totals 15 residues. Per germline, CDR1 SEHNR and CDR2 FQNEAQ (reference sequence). Unmatched junction bases numbered 3, after V lost 4 bases and J lost 0 bases. The CDR3 DNA reads TGTGCCAGCAGCTCGACAGGGCTCTCTGGAAACACCATATATTTT. It is translated as CASSSTGLSGNTIYF. Full variable domain (missing parts from reference TRBV7-9 and TRBJ1-3): DTGVSQNPRHKITKRGQNVTFRCDPISEHNRLYWYRQTLGQGPEFLTYFQNEAQLEKSRLLSDRFSAERPKGSFSTLEIQRTEQGDSAMYLCASSSTGLSGNTIYFGEGSWLTVV.

This sequence joins TRBV19 and TRBJ1-5, with 8 bases matching TRBD1. Germline assignment: CDR1 LNHDA and CDR2 SQIVND (reference sequence). The V gene end was trimmed by 7 bases and the J gene end by 2 bases; junction bases not matched to a gene: 4. The CDR3 contains 14 residues. This CDR3 is CASKQGVGNQPQHF. The CDR3 DNA sequence: TGTGCCAGTAAACAGGGGGTCGGCAATCAGCCCCAGCATTTT.

The chain combines TRBV27 with TRBJ2-1; 9 bases are shared with TRBD2. The CDR3 spans 15 residues. The germline gives CDR1 MNHEY, CDR2 SMNVEV (reference sequence). Losses at the gene ends were 7 bases for V and 5 bases for J; bases not matched to a gene: 9. CDR3 in amino acids: CASTPRTSAHNEQFF. DNA of the CDR3: TGTGCCAGCACCCCCCGGACTAGCGCCCACAATGAGCAGTTCTTC.

The table lists this clone with a count of one. The genes are TRBV16 and TRBJ1-6; no clear D. Trimming cost V 5 bases and J 4 bases, with 15 bases left between them. The germline V gene encodes CDR1 KGHSY and CDR2 FQNENV. This CDR3 contains 16 residues. CDR3 nucleotides: TGTGCCAGCAGCGACATGGCCAGTCCATATAATTCACCCCTCCACTTT. Translating gives CASSDMASPYNSPLHF.

The chain employs TRBV19 and TRBJ1-5; D perhaps matches TRBD1 (5 bases). CDR1 and CDR2 (germline): LNHDA, SQIVND (reference sequence). Trimming pared 5 bases from V and 0 bases from J, leaving 8 bases between. This CDR3 has 14 amino acids. CDR3 residues: CASSLQVSNQPQHF. The CDR3 bases are TGTGCCAGTAGTCTACAGGTTAGCAATCAGCCCCAGCATTTT. Together with reference TRBV19 and TRBJ1-5, the CDR3 gives the full variable domain: DGGITQSPKYLFRKEGQNVTLSCEQNLNHDAMYWYRQDPGQGLRLIYYSQIVNDFQKGDIAEGYSVSREKKESFPLTVTSAQKNPTAFYLCASSLQVSNQPQHFGDGTRLSIL.

In the case of this clone: The sample has other DNA sequences that encode this CDR3 too. This sequence joins TRBV29-1 and TRBJ2-1; D is possibly TRBD1 (6 bases). V was shortened by 8 bases and J by 3 bases, with 14 bases between the two germline ends. The CDR3 runs to 13 residues. Germline V lookup: CDR1 SQVTM, CDR2 ANQGSEA. In DNA form, the CDR3 reads TGCAGCTCCCGGAGGACAGACTACAATGAGCAGTTCTTC. As protein: CSSRRTDYNEQFF.

V usage is TRBV5-8 and J usage is TRBJ2-1; 10 bases fit TRBD1. The J segment lost 2 bases and the V segment lost 6 bases, leaving 5 bases of the junction unmatched. Germline loops: CDR1 SGHTS, CDR2 YDEGEE. The CDR3 contains 15 residues. CDR3 sequence: CASTTGTGAYNEQFF. CDR3 nucleotide sequence: TGTGCCAGCACCACCGGGACAGGGGCCTACAATGAGCAGTTCTTC.

The chain uses TRBV6-4 and TRBJ1-6; D gene uncertain. The CDR3 runs 16 residues. CDR1 is MRHNA and CDR2 is SNTAGT in the germline V gene. The V end was cut by 3 bases, the J end by 3 bases, with 12 bases between. CDR3 sequence (DNA): TGTGCCAGCAGTGAGGCAGGATCCCACTATAATTCACCCCTCCACTTT. Translating gives CASSEAGSHYNSPLHF.

The count of this clone is one. For the CDR3, the DNA is TGTGCCACCAGCGGCAGACAGGGCGATGAAAAACTGTTTTTT. It is translated as CATSGRQGDEKLFF. This chain joins TRBV15 and TRBJ1-4, with TRBD1 matching over 7 bases. The CDR3 is 14 amino acids. The V segment lost 5 bases and the J segment 6 bases; nucleotides outside the gene matches: 6. Germline lookup yields CDR1 LNHNV and CDR2 YYDKDF (reference sequence).

This chain links TRBV7-3 with TRBJ2-1; D remains ambiguous. The CDR3 loop spans 14 amino acids. Trimming removed 5 bases from V and 6 bases from J, with 14 bases in between. CDR1 and CDR2 (germline): SGHTA, FQGTGA. CDR3 nucleotides: TGTGCCAGCAGCGCCCACAAGAATTCCAATGAGCAGTTCTTC. Translating it yields CASSAHKNSNEQFF. Variable domain in full (rest from reference TRBV7-3 and TRBJ2-1): GAGVSQTPSNKVTEKGKYVELRCDPISGHTALYWYRQSLGQGPEFLIYFQGTGAADDSGLPNDRFFAVRPEGSVSTLKIQRTERGDSAVYLCASSAHKNSNEQFFGPGTRLTVL.

The chain links TRBV24-1 to TRBJ1-1; D ambiguous. Germline V gene sequence: CDR1 KGHDR, CDR2 SFDVKD. V lost 2 bases to trimming and J lost 7 bases, with 10 bases between them. The CDR3 is made up of 13 amino acids. The CDR3 reads CATSDSGLLEAFF. In DNA form, the CDR3 reads TGTGCCACCAGTGATTCCGGACTCCTTGAAGCTTTCTTT.

As regards this clone: Sequence at one end of the junction differs from germline and may be a read error. The chain employs TRBV2 and TRBJ2-7; no definite D call. The germline CDR1 and CDR2 sequences are SNHLY and FYNNEI. The CDR3 is 11 residues long. DNA of the CDR3: TGTGCCAGTAGTGCAGCCTACGAGCAGTACTTC. Translating it yields CASSAAYEQYF.

The rearrangement joins TRBV30 to TRBJ1-5; TRBD1 matches 8 bases. V lost 5 bases and J lost 6; bases outside the gene matches: 6. Germline values: CDR1 GTSNPN, CDR2 SVGIG (reference sequence). This CDR3 spans 13 amino acids. Here the CDR3 reads CAWETGTGQPQHF. CDR3 nucleotide sequence: TGTGCCTGGGAGACAGGGACAGGTCAGCCCCAGCATTTT.

The chain links TRBV4-1 to TRBJ2-7, with D possibly matching TRBD1 (6 bases). CDR1 is MGHRA, CDR2 YSYEKL, per germline. There are 14 residues in the CDR3. V lost 4 bases to trimming and J lost 9 bases, with 19 bases between them. Written as DNA, the CDR3 is TGCGCCAGCAGCCTTGGGGGCCCCCCTACGGTGCAGTACTTC. Its protein product is CASSLGGPPTVQYF.

The chain employs TRBV7-6 and TRBJ1-1, with TRBD1 identical over 9 bases. This CDR3 is built from 15 residues. The germline CDR1 and CDR2 sequences are SGHVS and FNYEAQ. V lost 2 bases and J lost 2; bases outside the gene matches: 3. This CDR3 reads CASSLRGQGNTEAFF. In DNA, the CDR3 is TGTGCCAGCAGCTTAAGGGGACAGGGAAACACTGAAGCTTTCTTT.

The rearrangement joins TRBV18 to TRBJ2-7, with 7 positions matching TRBD1. The germline CDR1 and CDR2 sequences are KGHSH and LQKENI. This CDR3 is 15 amino acids long. The junction had 8 bases not matched to a gene; V was cut back by 3 bases and J by 3 bases. The CDR3 region is CASSPVGQELYEQYF. Here the CDR3 DNA reads TGTGCCAGCTCACCGGTTGGACAGGAACTCTACGAGCAGTACTTC. The variable domain in full, with the rest retrieved from reference TRBV18 and TRBJ2-7, is NAGVMQNPRHLVRRRGQEARLRCSPMKGHSHVYWYRQLPEEGLKFMVYLQKENIIDESGMPKERFSAEFPKEGPSILRIQQVVRGDSAAYFCASSPVGQELYEQYFGPGTRLTVT.

The J gene is TRBJ1-4, the V gene TRBV6-6, with 7 bases that match TRBD1. This CDR3 is built from 16 residues. Trimming cost V 7 bases and J 8 bases; bases outside gene matches: 16. CDR1 is MNHNY, CDR2 SVGAGI, per germline (reference sequence). The CDR3 here is CASTIVAVQGSEKLFF. In nucleotides, the CDR3 is TGTGCCAGCACCATCGTAGCCGTACAGGGGTCGGAAAAACTGTTTTTT.